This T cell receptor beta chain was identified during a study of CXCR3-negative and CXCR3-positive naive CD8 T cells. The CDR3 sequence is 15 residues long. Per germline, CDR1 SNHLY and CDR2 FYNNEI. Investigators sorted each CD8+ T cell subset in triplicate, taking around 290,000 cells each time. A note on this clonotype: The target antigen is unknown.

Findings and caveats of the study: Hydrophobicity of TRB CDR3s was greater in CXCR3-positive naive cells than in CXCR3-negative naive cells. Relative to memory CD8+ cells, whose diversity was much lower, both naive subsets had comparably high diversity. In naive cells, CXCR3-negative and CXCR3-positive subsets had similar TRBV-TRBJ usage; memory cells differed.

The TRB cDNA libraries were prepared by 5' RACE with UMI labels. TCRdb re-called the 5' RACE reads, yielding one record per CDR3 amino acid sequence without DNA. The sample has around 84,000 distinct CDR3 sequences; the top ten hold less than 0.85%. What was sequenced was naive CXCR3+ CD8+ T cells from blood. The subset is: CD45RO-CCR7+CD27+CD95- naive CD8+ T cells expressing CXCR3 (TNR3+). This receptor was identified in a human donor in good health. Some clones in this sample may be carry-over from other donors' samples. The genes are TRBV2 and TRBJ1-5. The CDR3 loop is CASSSGETTNQPQHF.